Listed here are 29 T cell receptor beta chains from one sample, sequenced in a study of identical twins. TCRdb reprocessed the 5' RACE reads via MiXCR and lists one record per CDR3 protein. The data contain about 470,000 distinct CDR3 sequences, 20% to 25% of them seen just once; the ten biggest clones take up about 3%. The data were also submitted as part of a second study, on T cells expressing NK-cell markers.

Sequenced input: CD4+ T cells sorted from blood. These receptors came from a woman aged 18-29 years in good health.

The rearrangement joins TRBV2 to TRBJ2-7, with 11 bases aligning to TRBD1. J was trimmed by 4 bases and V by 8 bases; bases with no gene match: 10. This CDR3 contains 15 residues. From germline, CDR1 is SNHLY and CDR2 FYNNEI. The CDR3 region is CASGQGALRGYEQYF. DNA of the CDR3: TGTGCCAGCGGACAGGGGGCCCTCCGAGGGTACGAGCAGTACTTC.

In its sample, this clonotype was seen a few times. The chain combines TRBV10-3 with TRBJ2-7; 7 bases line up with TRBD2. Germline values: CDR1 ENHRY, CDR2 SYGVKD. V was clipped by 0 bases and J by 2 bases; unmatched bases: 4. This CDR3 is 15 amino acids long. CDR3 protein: CAISESGGGPYEQYF. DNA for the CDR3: TGTGCCATCAGTGAGTCGGGGGGGGGACCCTACGAGCAGTACTTC.

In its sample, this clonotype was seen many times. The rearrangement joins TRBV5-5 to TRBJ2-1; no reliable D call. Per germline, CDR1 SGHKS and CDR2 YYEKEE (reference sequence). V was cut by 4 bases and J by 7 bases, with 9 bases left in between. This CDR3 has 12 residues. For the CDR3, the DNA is TGTGCCAGCAGCCCCTGGCAAAATGAGCAGTTCTTC. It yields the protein CASSPWQNEQFF.

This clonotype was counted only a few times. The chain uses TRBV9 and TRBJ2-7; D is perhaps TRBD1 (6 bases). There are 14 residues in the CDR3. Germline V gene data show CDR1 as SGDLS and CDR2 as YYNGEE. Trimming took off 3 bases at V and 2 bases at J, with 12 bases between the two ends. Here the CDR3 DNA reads TGTGCCAGCAGCGCCCGGGACATTCCCTACGAGCAGTACTTC. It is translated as CASSARDIPYEQYF.

In nucleotides, the CDR3 is TGTGCCAGCAGCGAGGGGGACAGGGAAGGGAACATTCAGTACTTC. It is translated as CASSEGDREGNIQYF. The chain is built from TRBV9 and TRBJ2-4; 9 nucleotides line up with TRBD1. V gave up 3 bases and J gave up 7 bases; unmatched junction bases: 8. The CDR3 is 15 residues long. Germline-derived CDR1 and CDR2 are SGDLS and YYNGEE.

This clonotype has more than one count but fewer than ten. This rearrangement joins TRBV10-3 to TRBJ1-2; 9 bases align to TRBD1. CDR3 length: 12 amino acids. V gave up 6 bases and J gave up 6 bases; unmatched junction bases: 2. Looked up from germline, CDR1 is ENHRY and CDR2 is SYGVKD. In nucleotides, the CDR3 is TGTGCCATCAGCGACAGGGGGGATGGCTACACCTTC. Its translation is CAISDRGDGYTF.

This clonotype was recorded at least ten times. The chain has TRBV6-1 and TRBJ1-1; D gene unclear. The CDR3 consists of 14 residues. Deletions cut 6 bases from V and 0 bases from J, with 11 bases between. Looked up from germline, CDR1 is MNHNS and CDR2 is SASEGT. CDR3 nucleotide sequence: TGTGCCAGCAGCGGGGATTTACTGAACACTGAAGCTTTCTTT. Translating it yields CASSGDLLNTEAFF.

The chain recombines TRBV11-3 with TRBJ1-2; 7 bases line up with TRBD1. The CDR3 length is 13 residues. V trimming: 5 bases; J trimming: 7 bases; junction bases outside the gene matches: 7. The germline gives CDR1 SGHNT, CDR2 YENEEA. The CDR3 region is CASSQQGWFGYTF. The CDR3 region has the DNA TGTGCCAGCAGCCAACAGGGGTGGTTTGGCTACACCTTC.

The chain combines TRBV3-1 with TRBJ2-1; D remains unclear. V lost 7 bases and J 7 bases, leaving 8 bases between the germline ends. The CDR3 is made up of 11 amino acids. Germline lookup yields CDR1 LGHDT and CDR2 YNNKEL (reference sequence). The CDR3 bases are TGTGCCAGCAAACTTACTAATGAGCAGTTCTTC. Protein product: CASKLTNEQFF.

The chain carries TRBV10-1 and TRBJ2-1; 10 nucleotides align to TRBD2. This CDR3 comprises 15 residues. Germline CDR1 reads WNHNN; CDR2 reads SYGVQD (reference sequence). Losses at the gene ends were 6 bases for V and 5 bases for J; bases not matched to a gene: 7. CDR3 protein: CASSRPGLANNEQFF. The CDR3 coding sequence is TGCGCCAGCAGCCGACCGGGACTAGCGAACAATGAGCAGTTCTTC.

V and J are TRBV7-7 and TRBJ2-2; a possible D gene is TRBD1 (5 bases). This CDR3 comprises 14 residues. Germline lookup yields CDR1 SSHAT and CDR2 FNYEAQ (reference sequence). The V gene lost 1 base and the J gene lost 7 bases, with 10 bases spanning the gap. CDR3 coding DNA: TGTGCCAGCAGCTTAGACTGGGGCAGCGGGGAGCTGTTTTTT. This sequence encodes CASSLDWGSGELFF. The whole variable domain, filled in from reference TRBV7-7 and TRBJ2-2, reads GAGVSQSPRYKVTKRGQDVTLRCDPISSHATLYWYQQALGQGPEFLTYFNYEAQPDKSGLPSDRFSAERPEGSISTLTIQRTEQRDSAMYRCASSLDWGSGELFFGEGSRLTVL.

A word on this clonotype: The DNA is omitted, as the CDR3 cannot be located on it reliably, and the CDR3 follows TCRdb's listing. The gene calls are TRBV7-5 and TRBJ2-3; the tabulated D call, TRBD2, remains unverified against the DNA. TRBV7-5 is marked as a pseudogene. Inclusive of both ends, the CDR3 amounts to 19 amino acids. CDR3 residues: CISVSEAPPPSGKTDTQYF.

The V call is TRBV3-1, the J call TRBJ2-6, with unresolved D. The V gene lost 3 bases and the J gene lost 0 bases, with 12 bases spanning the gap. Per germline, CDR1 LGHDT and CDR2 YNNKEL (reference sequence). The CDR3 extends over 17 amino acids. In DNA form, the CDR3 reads TGTGCCAGCAGCCACGAAATAGGCAGCTCTGGGGCCAACGTCCTGACTTTC. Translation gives CASSHEIGSSGANVLTF.

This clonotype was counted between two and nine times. CDR3 bases: TGTGCCAGCAGCTTCACTTCGGGGGGGACCTACGAGCAGTACTTC. This gives the protein CASSFTSGGTYEQYF. This chain connects TRBV11-1 to TRBJ2-7; TRBD2 agrees at 8 bases. V shed 3 bases, J shed 2 bases, and the junction held 6 bases outside the gene matches. The CDR3 loop spans 15 amino acids. Germline V CDR1 and CDR2: SGHAT, FQDESV (reference sequence).

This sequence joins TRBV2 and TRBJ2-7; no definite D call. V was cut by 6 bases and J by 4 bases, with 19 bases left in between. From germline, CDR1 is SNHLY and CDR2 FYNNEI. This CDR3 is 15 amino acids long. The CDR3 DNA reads TGTGCCAGCAGCCGAGGTGGCTTTTCAAGTTACGAGCAGTACTTC. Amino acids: CASSRGGFSSYEQYF.

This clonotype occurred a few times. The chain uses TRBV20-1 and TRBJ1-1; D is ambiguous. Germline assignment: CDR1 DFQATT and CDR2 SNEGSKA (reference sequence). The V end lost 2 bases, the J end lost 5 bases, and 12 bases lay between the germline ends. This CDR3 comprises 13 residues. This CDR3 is CSARSRLRTEAFF. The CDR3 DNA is TGCAGTGCTAGATCCCGTCTGAGGACTGAAGCTTTCTTT.

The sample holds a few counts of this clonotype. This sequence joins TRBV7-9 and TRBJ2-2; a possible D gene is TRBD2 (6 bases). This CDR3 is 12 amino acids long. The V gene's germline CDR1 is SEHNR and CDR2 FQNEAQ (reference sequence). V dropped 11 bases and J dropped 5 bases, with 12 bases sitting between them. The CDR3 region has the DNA TGTGCCTGTCGGAGGGATACCGGGGAGCTGTTTTTT. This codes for CACRRDTGELFF.

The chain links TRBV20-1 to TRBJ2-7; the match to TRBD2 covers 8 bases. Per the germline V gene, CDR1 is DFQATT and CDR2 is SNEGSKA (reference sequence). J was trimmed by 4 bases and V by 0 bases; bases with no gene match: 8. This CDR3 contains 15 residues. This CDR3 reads CSARDPISGTYEQYF. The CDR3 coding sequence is TGCAGTGCTAGAGATCCCATTAGCGGGACTTACGAGCAGTACTTC.

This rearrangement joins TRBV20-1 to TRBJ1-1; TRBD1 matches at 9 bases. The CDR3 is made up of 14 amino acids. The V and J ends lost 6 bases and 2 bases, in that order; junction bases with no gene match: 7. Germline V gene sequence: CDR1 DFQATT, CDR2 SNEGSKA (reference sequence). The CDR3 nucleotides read TGCAGTGCCCGGACAGGGGTCTCTAACACTGAAGCTTTCTTT. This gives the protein CSARTGVSNTEAFF.

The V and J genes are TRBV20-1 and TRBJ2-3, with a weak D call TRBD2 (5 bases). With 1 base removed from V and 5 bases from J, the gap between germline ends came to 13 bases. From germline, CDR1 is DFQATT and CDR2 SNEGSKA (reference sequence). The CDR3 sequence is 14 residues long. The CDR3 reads CSARVPGFRDTQYF. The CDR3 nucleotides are TGCAGTGCTAGAGTCCCGGGGTTTAGAGATACGCAGTATTTT.

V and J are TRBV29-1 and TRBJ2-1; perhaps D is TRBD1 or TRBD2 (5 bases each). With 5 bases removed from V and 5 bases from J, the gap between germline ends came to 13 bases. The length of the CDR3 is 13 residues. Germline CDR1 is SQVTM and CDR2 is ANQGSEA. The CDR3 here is CSVSGTRHNEQFF. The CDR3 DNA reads TGCAGCGTTTCAGGGACCCGACACAATGAGCAGTTCTTC.

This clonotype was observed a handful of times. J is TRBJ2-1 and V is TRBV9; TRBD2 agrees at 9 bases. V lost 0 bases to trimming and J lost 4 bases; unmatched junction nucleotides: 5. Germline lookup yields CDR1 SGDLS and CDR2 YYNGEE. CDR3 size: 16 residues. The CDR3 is CASSVEPAGGYNEQFF. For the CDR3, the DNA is TGTGCCAGCAGCGTAGAGCCAGCGGGGGGTTACAATGAGCAGTTCTTC. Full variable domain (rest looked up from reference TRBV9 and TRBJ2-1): DSGVTQTPKHLITATGQRVTLRCSPRSGDLSVYWYQQSLDQGLQFLIQYYNGEERAKGNILERFSAQQFPDLHSELNLSSLELGDSALYFCASSVEPAGGYNEQFFGPGTRLTVL.

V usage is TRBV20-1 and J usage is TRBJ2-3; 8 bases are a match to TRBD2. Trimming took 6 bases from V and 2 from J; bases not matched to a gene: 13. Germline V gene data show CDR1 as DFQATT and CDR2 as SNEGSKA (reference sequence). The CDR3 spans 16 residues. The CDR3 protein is CSARPRLARDTDTQYF. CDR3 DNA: TGCAGTGCCAGACCCCGACTAGCGCGAGACACAGATACGCAGTATTTT.

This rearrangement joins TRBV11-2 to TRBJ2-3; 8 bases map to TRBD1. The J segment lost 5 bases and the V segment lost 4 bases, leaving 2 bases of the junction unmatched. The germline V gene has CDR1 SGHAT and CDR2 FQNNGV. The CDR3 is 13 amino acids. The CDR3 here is CASSSDREDTQYF. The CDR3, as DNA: TGTGCCAGCAGCTCGGACAGGGAAGATACGCAGTATTTT. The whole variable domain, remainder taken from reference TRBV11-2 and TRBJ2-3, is EAGVAQSPRYKIIEKRQSVAFWCNPISGHATLYWYQQILGQGPKLLIQFQNNGVVDDSQLPKDRFSAERLKGVDSTLKIQPAKLEDSAVYLCASSSDREDTQYFGPGTRLTVL.

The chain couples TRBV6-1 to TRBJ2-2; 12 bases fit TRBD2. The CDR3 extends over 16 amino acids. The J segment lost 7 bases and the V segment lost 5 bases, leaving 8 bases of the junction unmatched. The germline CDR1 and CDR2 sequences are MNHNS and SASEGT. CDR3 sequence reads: CASSPGLAGRIGELFF. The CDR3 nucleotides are TGTGCCAGCAGTCCTGGACTAGCGGGAAGGATCGGGGAGCTGTTTTTT.

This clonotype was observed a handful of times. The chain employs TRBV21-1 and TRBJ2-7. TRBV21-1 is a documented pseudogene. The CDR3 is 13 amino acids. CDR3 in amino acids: CASSKEIHYEQYF. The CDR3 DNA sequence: TGTGCCAGCAGCAAAGAAATCCACTACGAGCAGTACTTC.

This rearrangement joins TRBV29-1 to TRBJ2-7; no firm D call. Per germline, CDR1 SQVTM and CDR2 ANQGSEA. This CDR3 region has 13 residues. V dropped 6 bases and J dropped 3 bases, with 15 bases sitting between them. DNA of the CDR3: TGCAGCGTCTCCCGAGAATCTCACTACGAGCAGTACTTC. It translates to CSVSRESHYEQYF.

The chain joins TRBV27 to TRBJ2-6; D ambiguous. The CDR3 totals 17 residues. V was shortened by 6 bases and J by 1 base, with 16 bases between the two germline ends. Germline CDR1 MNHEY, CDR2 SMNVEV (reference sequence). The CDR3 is CASSPPGVDSGANVLTF. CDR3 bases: TGTGCCAGCAGCCCACCGGGCGTGGATTCTGGGGCCAACGTCCTGACTTTC.

The CDR3 nucleotides are TGTGCCAGCAGTTCGGGAAGGGGACTAGCGGGAGTGGGAAGCACAGATACGCAGTATTTT. This codes for CASSSGRGLAGVGSTDTQYF. This chain uses TRBV6-2 or TRBV6-3 with TRBJ2-3, with 14 bases that match TRBD2. This CDR3 comprises 20 residues. Germline CDR1 reads MNHEY; CDR2 reads SVGEGT. Germline trimming cut 4 bases from V and 0 bases from J; bases unmatched to any gene: 12.